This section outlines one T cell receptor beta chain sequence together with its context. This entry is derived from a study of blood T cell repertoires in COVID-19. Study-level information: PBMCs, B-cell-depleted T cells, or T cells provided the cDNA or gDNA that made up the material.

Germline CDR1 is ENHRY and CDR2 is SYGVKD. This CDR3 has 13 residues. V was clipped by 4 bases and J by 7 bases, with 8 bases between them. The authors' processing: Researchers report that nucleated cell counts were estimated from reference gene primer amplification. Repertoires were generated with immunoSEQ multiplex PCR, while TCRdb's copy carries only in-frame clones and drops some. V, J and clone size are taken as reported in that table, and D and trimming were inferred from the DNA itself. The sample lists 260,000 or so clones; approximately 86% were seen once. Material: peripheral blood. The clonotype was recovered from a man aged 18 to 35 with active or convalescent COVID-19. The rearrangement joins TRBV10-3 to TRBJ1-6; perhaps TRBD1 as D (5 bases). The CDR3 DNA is TGTGCCATCAGTGGGGGGGGGAATTCACCCCTCCACTTT. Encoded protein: CAISGGGNSPLHF.